This TCR beta chain was identified during a study of cytomegalovirus exposure and HLA in healthy donors. The PCR ran on 60 Vbeta and 13 Jbeta primers. Clones were sequenced by immunoSEQ multiplex PCR, and TCRdb holds only the in-frame ones, with some missing. The table records roughly 130,000 clones, approximately 85% of them present only once. Germline V CDR1 and CDR2: SGHNT, YYREEE (reference sequence). V dropped 1 base and J dropped 3 bases, with 8 bases sitting between them. The CDR3 contains 14 residues. In this sample, this clone turned up a few times. The chain combines TRBV5-4 with TRBJ1-3; no clear D. This clonotype originated in a woman aged 40 to 49 in good health and CMV-seronegative. The sample consisted of PBMCs. In nucleotides, the CDR3 is TGTGCCAGCAGCTTGCATGAGAGTGGAAACACCATATATTTT. This sequence encodes CASSLHESGNTIYF.